The present T cell receptor (beta chain) was sequenced within a study of shared clonotypes between healthy human individuals. The CDR3 is made up of 15 amino acids. Germline V CDR1 and CDR2: SGHTA, FQGTGA. With 5 bases clipped from V and 3 bases from J, the junction kept 9 bases outside the gene matches. The assay was immunoSEQ multiplex PCR, and TCRdb's table has in-frame clones only and misses some. This table has hundreds of thousands of clones, around three quarters appearing once. The sequencing sample was made of PBMCs. This chain uses TRBV7-3 with TRBJ1-1, with 7 bases lining up with TRBD1. The sequence was collected from a woman in her forties in good health. Some clones in this sample may be carry-over from other donors' samples. The CDR3 reads CASSANRGLDTEAFF. In nucleotides, the CDR3 is TGTGCCAGCAGCGCAAACAGGGGCCTGGACACTGAAGCTTTCTTT.